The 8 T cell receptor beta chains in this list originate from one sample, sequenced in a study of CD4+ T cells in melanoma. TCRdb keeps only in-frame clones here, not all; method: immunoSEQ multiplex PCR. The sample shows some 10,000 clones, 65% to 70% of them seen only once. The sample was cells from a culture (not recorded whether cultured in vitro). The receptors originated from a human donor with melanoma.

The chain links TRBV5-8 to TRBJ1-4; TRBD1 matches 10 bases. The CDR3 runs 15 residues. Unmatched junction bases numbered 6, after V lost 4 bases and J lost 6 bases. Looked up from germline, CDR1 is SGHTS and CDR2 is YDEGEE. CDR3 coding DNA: TGTGCCAGCAGCCCCTATGGGACAGGGGATGAAAAACTGTTTTTT. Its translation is CASSPYGTGDEKLFF.

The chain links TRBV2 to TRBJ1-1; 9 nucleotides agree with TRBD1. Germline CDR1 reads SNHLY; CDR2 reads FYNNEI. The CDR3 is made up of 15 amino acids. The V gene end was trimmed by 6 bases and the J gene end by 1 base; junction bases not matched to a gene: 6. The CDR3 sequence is CASRRRTGANTEAFF. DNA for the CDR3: TGTGCCAGCAGGCGTAGGACAGGGGCGAACACTGAAGCTTTCTTT.

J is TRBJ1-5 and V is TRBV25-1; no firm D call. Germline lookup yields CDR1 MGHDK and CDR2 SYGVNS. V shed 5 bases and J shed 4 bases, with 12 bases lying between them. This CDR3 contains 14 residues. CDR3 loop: CASSLSQPNQPQHF. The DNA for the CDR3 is TGTGCCAGCAGTCTGTCGCAGCCTAATCAGCCCCAGCATTTT.

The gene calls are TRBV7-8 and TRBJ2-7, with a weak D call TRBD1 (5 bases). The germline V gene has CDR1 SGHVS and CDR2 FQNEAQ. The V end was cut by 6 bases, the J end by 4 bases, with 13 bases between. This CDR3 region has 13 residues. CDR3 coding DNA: TGTGCCAGCAGTTCAGGGCGTCAGTACGAGCAGTACTTC. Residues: CASSSGRQYEQYF.

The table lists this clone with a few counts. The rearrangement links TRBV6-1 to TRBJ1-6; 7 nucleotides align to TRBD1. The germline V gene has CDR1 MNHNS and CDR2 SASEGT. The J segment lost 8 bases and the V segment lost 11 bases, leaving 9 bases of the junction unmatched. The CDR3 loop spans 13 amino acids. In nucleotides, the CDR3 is TGTGCCGGACAGGACAGGATCGATTCACCCCTCCACTTT. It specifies CAGQDRIDSPLHF.

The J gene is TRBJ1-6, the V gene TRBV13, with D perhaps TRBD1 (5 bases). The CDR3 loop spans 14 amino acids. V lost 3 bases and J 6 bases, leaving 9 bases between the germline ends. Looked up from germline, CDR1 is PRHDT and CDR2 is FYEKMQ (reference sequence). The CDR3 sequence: CASSFRVGNSPLHF. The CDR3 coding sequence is TGTGCCAGCAGCTTCAGGGTCGGTAATTCACCCCTCCACTTT.

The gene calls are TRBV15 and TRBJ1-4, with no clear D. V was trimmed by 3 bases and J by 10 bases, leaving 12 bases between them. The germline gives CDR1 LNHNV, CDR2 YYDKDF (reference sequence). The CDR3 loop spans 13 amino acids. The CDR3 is CATSSILKLKLFF. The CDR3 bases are TGTGCCACCAGCAGTATCCTAAAGCTAAAACTGTTTTTT.

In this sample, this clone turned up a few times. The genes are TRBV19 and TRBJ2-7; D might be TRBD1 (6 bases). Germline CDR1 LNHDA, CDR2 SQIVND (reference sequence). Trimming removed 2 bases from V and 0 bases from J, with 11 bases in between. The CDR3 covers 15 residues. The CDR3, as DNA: TGTGCCAGTAGTATACGACCAGGGGTCTCCTACGAGCAGTACTTC. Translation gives CASSIRPGVSYEQYF.